The rows below give T cell receptor beta chains drawn from one sample of a study of healthy donors' naive CD4 and CD8 T cells. MiXCR, run by TCRdb on the reads, gives a single entry per CDR3 protein. In the table there are about 200,000 distinct CDR3 sequences, nearly 75% of which are singletons. Sequencing input: naive CD4+ and CD8+ T cells sorted from blood, pooled from several donors. The receptors derive from a pool of human donors in good health; the sample pools cells from several healthy donors. CDR3s include the opening cysteine and the closing phenylalanine or tryptophan. The D gene is left open where the match is weak. The size entry is marked missing in some rows and otherwise reads once, few, many or a size class.

v_call	j_call	d_call	clone_size	cdr3_nt	cdr3_aa
TRBV6-5	TRBJ1-3	NA	NA	TGTGCCAGCAGTTACCTTGGATTGGGAAACACCATATATTTT	CASSYLGLGNTIYF
TRBV27	TRBJ2-1	TRBD1	NA	TGTGCCAGCAGTTTTTACGGACAGGGTGCCTACAATGAGCAGTTCTTC	CASSFYGQGAYNEQFF
TRBV19	TRBJ2-1	TRBD2	NA	TGTGCCAGTACCCCAATGTCGGGTAGCGGGGCTGATGAGCAGTTCTTC	CASTPMSGSGADEQFF
TRBV2	TRBJ2-1	NA	NA	TGTGCCAGCAGTGGGGGACCATACAATGAGCAGTTCTTC	CASSGGPYNEQFF
TRBV6-5	TRBJ2-5	NA	NA	TGTGCCAGCAGTTACTCCGCCAGAATCCAAGAGACCCAGTACTTC	CASSYSARIQETQYF
TRBV27	TRBJ2-7	TRBD1	NA	TGTGCCAGCAGTTTATCCAGGACAGGGTCCTACGAGCAGTACTTC	CASSLSRTGSYEQYF
TRBV29-1	TRBJ2-5	TRBD2	NA	TGCAGCGCTCCGACTAGCGGGCCCCAAGAGACCCAGTACTTC	CSAPTSGPQETQYF
TRBV30	TRBJ1-2	TRBD1	NA	TGTGCCTGGCGGCCGGGACAGATCTATGGCTACACCTTC	CAWRPGQIYGYTF
TRBV7-9	TRBJ2-5	NA	NA	TGTGCCAGCAGCCCAAGACAGGGAGGGAACCAAGAGACCCAGTACTTC	CASSPRQGGNQETQYF
TRBV5-5	TRBJ2-1	NA	NA	TGTGCCAGCAGCTTGCAGCTCCCACCTGAGCAGTTCTTC	CASSLQLPPEQFF
TRBV6-5	TRBJ2-3	TRBD2	NA	TGTGCCAGCACCCAGACTAGCGGGGCGACAGATACGCAGTATTTT	CASTQTSGATDTQYF
TRBV20-1	TRBJ1-2	NA	NA	TGCAGTGCTAGAAGGGTGGCGGACTATGGCTACACCTTC	CSARRVADYGYTF
TRBV4-3	TRBJ1-5	NA	NA	TGCGCCAGCAGCCAAGATCGGGCGGGGTATCAGCCCCAGCATTTT	CASSQDRAGYQPQHF
TRBV24-1	TRBJ2-7	TRBD2	NA	TGTGCCACCAGTGATTCTAGCGGGAGCTCCTACGAGCAGTACTTC	CATSDSSGSSYEQYF
TRBV19	TRBJ1-2	TRBD1	NA	TGTGCCAGTACCCCGGGGACAGGGGGTGTACTGTCCCTCTATGGCTACACCTTC	CASTPGTGGVLSLYGYTF
TRBV27	TRBJ2-7	TRBD1	NA	TGTGCCAGCAGTGAAGAACAGGGACAGCGAACCTACGAGCAGTACTTC	CASSEEQGQRTYEQYF
TRBV29-1	TRBJ2-7	NA	NA	TGCAGCGTCGCCCGGCCAGGAAACGAGCAGTACTTC	CSVARPGNEQYF
TRBV19	TRBJ1-5	NA	once	TGTGCCAGTAGTATAGCATTTGGAAATCAGCCCCAGCATTTT	CASSIAFGNQPQHF
TRBV19	TRBJ2-3	TRBD1	NA	TGTGCCAGTCTCTCGGGGCAGGGGGATAAGCCAGATACGCAGTATTTT	CASLSGQGDKPDTQYF
TRBV18	TRBJ2-7	NA	few	TGTGCCAGCTCACCCCTGGGATTCTCCTACGAGCAGTACTTC	CASSPLGFSYEQYF
TRBV6-5	TRBJ1-1	NA	NA	TGTGCCAGCAGTTACTTTGGCGGACCGATGAACACTGAAGCTTTCTTT	CASSYFGGPMNTEAFF
TRBV15	TRBJ2-1	TRBD1	NA	TGTGCCGCCAGCCGCCGTTGGGACAGCAATGAGCAGTTCTTC	CAASRRWDSNEQFF
TRBV6-2/TRBV6-3	TRBJ2-1	NA	NA	TGTGCCAGCAGTTACTCACAGGGCAATGAGCAGTTCTTC	CASSYSQGNEQFF
TRBV19	TRBJ1-2	TRBD1	NA	TGTGCCAGTAGTTCCAGGGGGCGACCGGATCGTGGCTACACCTTC	CASSSRGRPDRGYTF
TRBV20-1	TRBJ1-2	TRBD1	NA	TGCAGTGCTCCGAATCGGGACAGGTTATATGGCTACACCTTC	CSAPNRDRLYGYTF
TRBV19	TRBJ2-1	NA	NA	TGTGCCAGTGGCGGGCTAGCCCTGTACAATGAGCAGTTCTTC	CASGGLALYNEQFF
TRBV30	TRBJ1-1	TRBD1	NA	TGTGCCTGGGCAGACAGGGCGGTTGAAGCTTTCTTT	CAWADRAVEAFF
TRBV6-6	TRBJ2-3	NA	once	TGTGCCAGCAGTTACGGAAACACAGATACGCAGTATTTT	CASSYGNTDTQYF
TRBV12-3/TRBV12-4	TRBJ2-3	TRBD2	NA	TGTGCCAGCAGTGACGGGACTAGCGGGGCAGATACGCAGTATTTT	CASSDGTSGADTQYF
TRBV5-5	TRBJ1-2	NA	NA	TGTGCCAGCAGCTTTACGTCAGCACTTAACTATGGCTACACCTTC	CASSFTSALNYGYTF
TRBV29-1	TRBJ1-1	NA	NA	TGCAGCGCCGGACACGGTAGCATGTTGAACACTGAAGCTTTCTTT	CSAGHGSMLNTEAFF
TRBV6-6	TRBJ2-7	NA	few	TGTGCCAGCAGCCTTGAAGGTTGGGGAGAGCAGTACTTC	CASSLEGWGEQYF
TRBV11-2	TRBJ2-7	NA	NA	TGTGCCAGCAGCTTAGGGCGGAGGGACTACGAGCAGTACTTC	CASSLGRRDYEQYF
TRBV10-3	TRBJ2-1	TRBD1	NA	TGTGCCATCAGTGAGTCACAGGGGTACAATGAGCAGTTCTTC	CAISESQGYNEQFF
TRBV29-1	TRBJ1-3	NA	NA	TGCAGCGTTTCTGACGTCTCCTCTGGAAACACCATATATTTT	CSVSDVSSGNTIYF
TRBV6-5	TRBJ2-7	TRBD2	NA	TGTGCCAGCAGTTACACGGCTAGCGGGAGGTTCTACGAGCAGTACTTC	CASSYTASGRFYEQYF
TRBV27	TRBJ2-1	NA	NA	TGTGCCAGCAGTGTGGAGGGGGTATCGGTTGAGCAGTTCTTC	CASSVEGVSVEQFF
TRBV29-1	TRBJ1-1	TRBD1	few	TGCAGCGTCGCCGCGACAGGGATGAACGCTGAAGCTTTCTTT	CSVAATGMNAEAFF
TRBV20-1	TRBJ1-1	NA	NA	TGCAGTGCCCGGACAGCTCAGAACACTGAAGCTTTCTTT	CSARTAQNTEAFF
TRBV29-1	TRBJ2-1	TRBD2	NA	TGCAGCGGACTAGCGGGAGGCAGTGAGCAGTTCTTC	CSGLAGGSEQFF
TRBV29-1	TRBJ2-7	TRBD2	NA	TGCAGCGCTGCGCGGGGGTCTAGGGACGAGCAGTACTTC	CSAARGSRDEQYF
TRBV19	TRBJ1-2	NA	NA	TGTGCCAGTAGCCCATTCGGAGGATCCTATGGCTACACCTTC	CASSPFGGSYGYTF
TRBV20-1	TRBJ2-2	NA	NA	TGCAGTGCTAGGATGACCGGGGAGCTGTTTTTT	CSARMTGELFF
TRBV13	TRBJ2-7	NA	NA	TGTGCCAGCAGCTTGGCCACCAGCGAGCAGTACTTC	CASSLATSEQYF
TRBV27	TRBJ2-7	NA	NA	TGTGCCAGCGGGACATCTACCTACGAGCAGTACTTC	CASGTSTYEQYF
TRBV6-5	TRBJ2-7	TRBD1	once	TGTGCCAGCAGCCTGGACAGGGGGGCCGAGCAGTACTTC	CASSLDRGAEQYF
TRBV14	TRBJ1-4	NA	NA	TGTGCCAGCAGCCAAGGAGTGGAGGGCCTTAATGAAAAACTGTTTTTT	CASSQGVEGLNEKLFF
TRBV12-3/TRBV12-4	TRBJ1-6	TRBD1	NA	TGTGCCAGCACCGCGACAGGGAGTAATTCACCCCTCCACTTT	CASTATGSNSPLHF
TRBV30	TRBJ1-1	NA	NA	TGTGCCTGGAGTGCCCAGGGCCGCGGCACTGAAGCTTTCTTT	CAWSAQGRGTEAFF
TRBV19	TRBJ1-2	NA	NA	TGTGCCACCTCAGGGTACTATGGCTACACCTTC	CATSGYYGYTF
TRBV29-1	TRBJ2-1	TRBD1	NA	TGCAGCGACCGGACAGGGGCCTACAATGAGCAGTTCTTC	CSDRTGAYNEQFF
TRBV29-1	TRBJ2-7	NA	NA	TGCAGCGTTCAGCAGGGAGGCGAGCAGTACTTC	CSVQQGGEQYF
TRBV29-1	TRBJ2-7	NA	NA	TGCAGCGTTGATGGGGGGTACGAGCAGTACTTC	CSVDGGYEQYF
TRBV11-2	TRBJ2-7	NA	NA	TGTGCCAGCAGCTTACCCGGGACACTTTCCTACGAGCAGTACTTC	CASSLPGTLSYEQYF
TRBV19	TRBJ1-1	NA	NA	TGTGCCAGTAGTATAGGGGGCAGAGGGAACACTGAAGCTTTCTTT	CASSIGGRGNTEAFF
TRBV29-1	TRBJ2-1	TRBD1	NA	TGCAGCGTTGATGGGACAGACTACAATGAGCAGTTCTTC	CSVDGTDYNEQFF